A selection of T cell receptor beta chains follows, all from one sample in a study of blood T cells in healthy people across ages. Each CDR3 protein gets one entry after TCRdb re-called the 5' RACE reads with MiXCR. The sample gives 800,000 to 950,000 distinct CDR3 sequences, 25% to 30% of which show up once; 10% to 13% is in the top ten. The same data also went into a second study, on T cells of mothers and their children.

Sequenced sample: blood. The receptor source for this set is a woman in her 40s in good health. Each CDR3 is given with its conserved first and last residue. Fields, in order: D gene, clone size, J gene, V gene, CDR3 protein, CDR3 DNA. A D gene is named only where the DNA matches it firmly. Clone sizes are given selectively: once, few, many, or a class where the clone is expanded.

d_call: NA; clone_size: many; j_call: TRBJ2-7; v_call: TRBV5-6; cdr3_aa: CASSPDGEYEQYF; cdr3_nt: TGTGCCAGCAGCCCCGACGGAGAATATGAGCAGTACTTC
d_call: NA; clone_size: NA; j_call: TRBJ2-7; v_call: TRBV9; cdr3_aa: CASSGRLNSYEQYF; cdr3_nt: TGTGCCAGCAGCGGTCGACTGAACTCCTACGAGCAGTACTTC
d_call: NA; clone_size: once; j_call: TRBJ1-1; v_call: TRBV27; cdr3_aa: CASSNLGHSNTEAFF; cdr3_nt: TGTGCCAGCAGTAACCTGGGACACTCGAACACTGAAGCTTTCTTT
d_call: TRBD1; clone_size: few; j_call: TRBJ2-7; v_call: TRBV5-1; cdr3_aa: CASSPGTGGTFEQYF; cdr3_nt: TGCGCTAGCAGCCCTGGGACAGGGGGCACCTTTGAGCAGTACTTC
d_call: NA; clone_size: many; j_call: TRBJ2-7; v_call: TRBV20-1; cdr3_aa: CSAPRSNEQYF; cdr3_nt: TGCAGTGCCCCCCGGTCGAACGAGCAGTACTTC
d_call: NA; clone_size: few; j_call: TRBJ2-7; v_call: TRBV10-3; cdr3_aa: CAISETSYERYF; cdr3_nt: TGTGCCATCAGTGAGACCTCCTACGAGCGGTACTTC
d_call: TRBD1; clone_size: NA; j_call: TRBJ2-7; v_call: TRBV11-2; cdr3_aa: CASSLDRGQGARSYEQYF; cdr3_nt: TGTGCCAGCAGCTTAGATCGAGGACAGGGGGCGCGGTCCTACGAGCAGTACTTC
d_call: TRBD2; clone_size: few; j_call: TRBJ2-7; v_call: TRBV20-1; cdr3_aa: CSARTRTSGPLYEQYF; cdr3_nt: TGCAGTGCTAGGACCCGGACTAGCGGGCCCCTTTACGAGCAGTACTTC
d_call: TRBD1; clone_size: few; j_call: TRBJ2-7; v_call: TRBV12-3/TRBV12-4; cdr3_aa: CASSFDREELSYEQYF; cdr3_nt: TGTGCCAGCAGTTTTGACAGGGAAGAACTCTCCTACGAGCAGTACTTC
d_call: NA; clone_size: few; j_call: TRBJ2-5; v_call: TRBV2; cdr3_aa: CASSGDIYQETQYF; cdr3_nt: TGTGCCAGCAGTGGGGACATCTATCAAGAGACCCAGTACTTC
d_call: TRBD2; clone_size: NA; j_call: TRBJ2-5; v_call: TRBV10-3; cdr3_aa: CAISQGGEVKDTQYF; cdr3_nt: TGTGCCATCAGTCAGGGAGGGGAGGTGAAAGATACCCAGTACTTC
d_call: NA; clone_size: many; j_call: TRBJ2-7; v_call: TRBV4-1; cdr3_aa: CASSQAGQPYEQYF; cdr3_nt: TGCGCCAGCAGCCAGGCCGGACAGCCCTACGAGCAGTACTTC
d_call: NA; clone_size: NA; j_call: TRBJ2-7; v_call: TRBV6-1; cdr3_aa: CASSGIYEQYF; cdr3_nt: TGTGCCAGCAGCGGGATTTACGAGCAGTACTTC
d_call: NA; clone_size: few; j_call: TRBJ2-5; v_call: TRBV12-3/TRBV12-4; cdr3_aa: CASSNDREKGTQYF; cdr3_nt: TGTGCCAGCAGTAACGACAGAGAGAAAGGGACCCAGTACTTC
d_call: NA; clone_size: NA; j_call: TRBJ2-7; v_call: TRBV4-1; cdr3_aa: CASSQAPGRYEQYF; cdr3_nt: TGCGCCAGCAGCCAAGCCCCGGGACGCTACGAGCAGTACTTC
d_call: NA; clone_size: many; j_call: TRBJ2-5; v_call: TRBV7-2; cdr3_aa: CASSSHVREWETQYF; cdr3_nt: TGTGCCAGCAGCTCCCATGTGCGTGAATGGGAGACCCAGTACTTC
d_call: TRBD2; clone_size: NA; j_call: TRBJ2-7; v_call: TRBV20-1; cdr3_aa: CSASPAGGLYEQYF; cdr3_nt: TGCAGTGCTTCCCCAGCGGGAGGCCTCTACGAGCAGTACTTC
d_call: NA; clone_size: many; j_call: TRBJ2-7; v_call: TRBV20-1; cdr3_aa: CSAVRNSYEQYF; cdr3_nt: TGCAGTGCCGTCAGGAACTCCTACGAGCAGTACTTC
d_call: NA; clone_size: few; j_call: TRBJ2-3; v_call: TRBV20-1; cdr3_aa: CRASVGPDTQYF; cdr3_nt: TGCAGGGCTAGTGTGGGTCCAGATACGCAGTATTTT
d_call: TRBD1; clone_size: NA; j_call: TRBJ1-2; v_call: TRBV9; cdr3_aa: CASSVSAGGWSYGYTF; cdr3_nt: TGTGCCAGCAGCGTATCAGCAGGGGGTTGGAGCTATGGCTACACCTTC
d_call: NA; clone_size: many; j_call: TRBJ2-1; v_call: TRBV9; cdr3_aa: CASSVAPRTGGNEQFF; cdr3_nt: TGTGCCAGCAGCGTAGCTCCCAGGACCGGTGGCAATGAGCAGTTCTTC
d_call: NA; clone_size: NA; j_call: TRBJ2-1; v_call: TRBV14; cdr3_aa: CASSHGLGEQFF; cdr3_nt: TGTGCCAGCAGCCACGGACTGGGGGAGCAGTTCTTC
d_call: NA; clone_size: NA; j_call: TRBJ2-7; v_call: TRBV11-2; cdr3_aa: CASSPALYNEQYF; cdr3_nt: TGTGCCAGCAGCCCGGCGTTGTACAATGAGCAGTACTTC
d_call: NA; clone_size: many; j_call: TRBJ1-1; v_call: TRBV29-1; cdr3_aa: CSVVGNTEAFF; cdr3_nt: TGCAGCGTTGTGGGTAACACTGAAGCTTTCTTT
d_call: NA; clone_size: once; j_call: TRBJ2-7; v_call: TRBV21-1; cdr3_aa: CASSKRGPRGAYEQYF; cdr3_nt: TGTGCCAGCAGCAAACGGGGCCCCCGGGGCGCCTACGAGCAGTACTTC
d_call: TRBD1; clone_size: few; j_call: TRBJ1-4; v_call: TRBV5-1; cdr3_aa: CASSLAGGTTNEKLFF; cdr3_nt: TGCGCCAGCAGCTTGGCAGGGGGCACGACTAATGAAAAACTGTTTTTT
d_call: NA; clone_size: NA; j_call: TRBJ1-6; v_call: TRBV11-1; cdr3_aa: CASSLWGVEDSPLHF; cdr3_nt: TGTGCCAGCAGCTTATGGGGGGTCGAGGACTCACCCCTCCACTTT
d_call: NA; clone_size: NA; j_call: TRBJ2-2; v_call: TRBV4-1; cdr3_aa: CASKNGGHGELFF; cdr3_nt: TGCGCCAGCAAGAATGGGGGACACGGGGAGCTGTTTTTT
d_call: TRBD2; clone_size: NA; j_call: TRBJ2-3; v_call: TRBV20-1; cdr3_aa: CSARSLRGAGDTQYF; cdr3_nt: TGCAGTGCTAGGTCTTTGCGGGGGGCGGGAGATACGCAGTATTTT
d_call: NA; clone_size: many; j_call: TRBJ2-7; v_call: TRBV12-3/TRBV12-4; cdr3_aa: CASSLGGNEQYF; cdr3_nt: TGTGCCAGCAGCTTAGGGGGAAACGAGCAGTACTTC
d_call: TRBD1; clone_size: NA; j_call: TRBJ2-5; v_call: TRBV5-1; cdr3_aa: CASSPQPGQGNQEAQYF; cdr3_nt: TGCGCCAGCAGCCCCCAACCGGGACAGGGTAACCAAGAGGCCCAGTACTTC
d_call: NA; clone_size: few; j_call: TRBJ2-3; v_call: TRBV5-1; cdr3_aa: CASSSRDPRTDTQYF; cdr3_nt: TGCGCCAGCAGCTCCCGGGACCCCCGCACAGATACGCAGTATTTT
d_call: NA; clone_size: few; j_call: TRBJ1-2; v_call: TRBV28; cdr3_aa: CASRKPANYGYTF; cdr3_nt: TGTGCCAGCAGAAAACCAGCTAACTATGGCTACACCTTC
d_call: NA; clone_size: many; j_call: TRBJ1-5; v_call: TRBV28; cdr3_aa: CASTLPPSYHQPQHF; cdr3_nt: TGTGCCAGTACCCTGCCGCCGTCCTACCATCAGCCCCAGCATTTT
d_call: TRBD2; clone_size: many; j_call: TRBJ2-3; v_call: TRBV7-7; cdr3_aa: CASSPGLAGGADTQYF; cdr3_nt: TGTGCTAGCAGCCCGGGACTAGCGGGGGGAGCAGATACGCAGTATTTT
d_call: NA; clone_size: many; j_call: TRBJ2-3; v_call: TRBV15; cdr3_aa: CATSRAIMQYF; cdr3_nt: TGTGCCACCAGCAGAGCTATTATGCAGTATTTT
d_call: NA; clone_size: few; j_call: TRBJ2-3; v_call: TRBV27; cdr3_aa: CASSLSNGNRVGTDTQYF; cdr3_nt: TGTGCCAGCAGTTTATCTAATGGCAACAGGGTCGGCACAGATACGCAGTATTTT
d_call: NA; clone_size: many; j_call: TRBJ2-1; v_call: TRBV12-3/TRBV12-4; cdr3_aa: CASRLNSDSYNEQFF; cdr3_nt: TGTGCCAGCAGGCTAAACAGTGACTCCTACAATGAGCAGTTCTTC
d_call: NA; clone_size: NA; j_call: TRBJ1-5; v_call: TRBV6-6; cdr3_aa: CASSRLGGLSNQPQHF; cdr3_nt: TGTGCCAGCAGCCGGTTAGGGGGACTTAGCAATCAGCCCCAGCATTTT
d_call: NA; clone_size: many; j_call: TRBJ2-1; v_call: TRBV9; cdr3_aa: CASKSRPFDNEQFF; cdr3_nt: TGTGCCAGCAAGAGTCGGCCATTTGACAATGAGCAGTTCTTC
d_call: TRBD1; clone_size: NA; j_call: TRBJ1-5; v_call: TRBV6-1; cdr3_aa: CAGSGQDRSNQPQHF; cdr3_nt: TGTGCCGGCAGTGGACAGGACCGCAGCAATCAGCCCCAGCATTTT
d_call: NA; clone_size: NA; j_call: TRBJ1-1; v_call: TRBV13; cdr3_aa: CASGLTDRDTEAFF; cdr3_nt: TGTGCCAGCGGATTAACAGATCGGGACACTGAAGCTTTCTTT
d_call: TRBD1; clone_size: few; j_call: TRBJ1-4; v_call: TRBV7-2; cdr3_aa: CASSWGQPATNEKLFF; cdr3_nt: TGTGCCAGCAGCTGGGGACAGCCCGCAACTAATGAAAAACTGTTTTTT
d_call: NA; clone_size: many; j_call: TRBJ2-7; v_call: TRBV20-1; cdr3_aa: CSARDFSYEQYF; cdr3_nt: TGCAGTGCTAGGGACTTCTCCTACGAGCAGTACTTC
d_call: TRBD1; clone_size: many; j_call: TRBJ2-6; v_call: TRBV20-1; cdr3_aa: CSAVSGTGSGANVLTF; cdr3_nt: TGCAGTGCCGTTTCCGGGACAGGGTCTGGGGCCAACGTCCTGACTTTC
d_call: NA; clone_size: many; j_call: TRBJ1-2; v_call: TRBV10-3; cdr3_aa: CAISSGYGYTF; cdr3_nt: TGTGCCATCAGTTCGGGCTATGGCTACACCTTC
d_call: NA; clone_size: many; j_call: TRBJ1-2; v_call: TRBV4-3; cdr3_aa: CASSQVAGGYTF; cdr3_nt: TGCGCCAGCAGCCAAGTCGCAGGTGGCTACACCTTC
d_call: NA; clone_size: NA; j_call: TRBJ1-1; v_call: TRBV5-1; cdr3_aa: CASRLATGNTEAFF; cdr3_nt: TGCGCCAGCAGACTGGCCACAGGGAACACTGAAGCTTTCTTT
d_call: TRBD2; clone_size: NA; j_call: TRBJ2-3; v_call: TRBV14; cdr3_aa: CASSPLHSGGLSQGQYF; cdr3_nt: TGTGCCAGCAGCCCCCTCCATAGCGGGGGCCTCTCTCAGGGGCAGTATTTT
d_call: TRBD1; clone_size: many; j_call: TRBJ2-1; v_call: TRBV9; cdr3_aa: CASSAGGFNEQFF; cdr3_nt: TGTGCCAGCAGCGCAGGGGGTTTCAATGAGCAGTTCTTC
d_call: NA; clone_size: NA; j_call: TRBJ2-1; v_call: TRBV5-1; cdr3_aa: CASRGNRPYNEQFF; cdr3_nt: TGCGCCAGCAGGGGGAATCGGCCCTACAATGAGCAGTTCTTC